These 21 T cell receptor beta chains were sequenced from one sample in a study. Each CDR3 protein gets one entry after TCRdb re-called the RT-PCR reads with MiXCR. The sample shows fewer than 800,000 distinct CDR3 sequences, 12% to 15% of them seen only once. Sequenced sample: memory CD4+ T cells from blood. The source is a female donor in good health, serving as a healthy control.

The chain combines TRBV20-1 with TRBJ1-5; D is undetermined. Trimming removed 6 bases from V and 3 bases from J, with 12 bases in between. CDR1 and CDR2 (germline): DFQATT, SNEGSKA (reference sequence). The CDR3 length is 13 residues. CDR3 nucleotides: TGCAGTGCCCCCCGCGCATACAATCAGCCCCAGCATTTT. Translating it yields CSAPRAYNQPQHF.

CDR3 region: CASRGRDYNNEQFF. The CDR3, as DNA: TGTGCCAGCAGGGGCCGGGACTATAACAATGAGCAGTTCTTC. The V call is TRBV7-2, the J call TRBJ2-1; 7 bases agree with TRBD2. There are 14 residues in the CDR3. From germline, CDR1 is SGHTA and CDR2 FQGNSA. V trimming: 6 bases; J trimming: 5 bases; junction bases outside the gene matches: 7.

This clonotype has a handful of counts. The rearrangement uses TRBV20-1 and TRBJ1-2; TRBD1 agrees at 7 bases. The CDR3 is made up of 12 amino acids. J gave up 7 bases and V 6 bases, and 8 bases lay outside the gene matches. The V gene's germline CDR1 is DFQATT and CDR2 SNEGSKA (reference sequence). The CDR3 loop is CSAMEGAIGYTF. The CDR3 region has the DNA TGCAGTGCCATGGAGGGGGCGATTGGCTACACCTTC.

This chain uses TRBV4-3 with TRBJ1-2, with D possibly being TRBD1 (5 bases). Germline V CDR1 and CDR2: LGHNA, YSLEER. Trimming took 2 bases from V and 8 from J, leaving 9 bases between them. This CDR3 is built from 12 residues. The CDR3 nucleotides read TGCGCCAGCAGCCAACCAGGGTACGGCTACACCTTC. This encodes CASSQPGYGYTF.

This clonotype has more than one count but fewer than ten. The chain uses TRBV7-3 and TRBJ2-5; a weak D match, TRBD1 (6 bases). The V and J ends lost 2 bases and 5 bases respectively, with 15 bases between them. The length of the CDR3 is 15 residues. The V gene's germline CDR1 is SGHTA and CDR2 FQGTGA. CDR3 nucleotide sequence: TGTGCCAGCAGCTTAGGCAGGGGACCGCGGGAGACCCAGTACTTC. It translates to CASSLGRGPRETQYF.

This rearrangement joins TRBV5-4 to TRBJ2-1; D unclear. Germline loops: CDR1 SGHNT, CDR2 YYREEE (reference sequence). The CDR3 spans 11 residues. The V and J ends lost 1 base and 9 bases respectively, with 5 bases between them. The CDR3 DNA follows: TGTGCCAGCAGCTTGCAGGCTGAGCAGTTCTTC. Translating it yields CASSLQAEQFF.

This chain connects TRBV20-1 to TRBJ1-1; 7 nucleotides line up with TRBD1. V lost 0 bases, J lost 1 base, and 8 bases stayed unmatched. The CDR3 covers 16 residues. Per germline, CDR1 DFQATT and CDR2 SNEGSKA (reference sequence). DNA for the CDR3: TGCAGTGCTAGAGACCCCTACGACAGGGAGAACACTGAAGCTTTCTTT. This translates into CSARDPYDRENTEAFF.

This chain connects TRBV5-4 to TRBJ1-1; 12 nucleotides line up with TRBD1. CDR1 is SGHNT and CDR2 is YYREEE in the germline V gene (reference sequence). The CDR3 sequence is 14 residues long. V lost 1 base and J lost 11; bases outside the gene matches: 6. The CDR3 loop is CASSLKGTGGTAFF. The CDR3 bases are TGTGCCAGCAGCTTGAAAGGGACAGGGGGCACTGCTTTCTTT.

This clonotype was seen a few times. This sequence joins TRBV18 and TRBJ2-1, with D uncertain. V was shortened by 0 bases and J by 8 bases, with 8 bases between the two germline ends. This CDR3 is 13 amino acids long. CDR1 and CDR2 from the germline V gene are KGHSH and LQKENI. CDR3 sequence (DNA): TGTGCCAGCTCACCACCTGGCAGTTATGAGCAGTTCTTC. This codes for CASSPPGSYEQFF.

This sequence joins TRBV20-1 and TRBJ2-7; 8 nucleotides agree with TRBD2. Germline V gene lookup returns CDR1 DFQATT and CDR2 SNEGSKA (reference sequence). This CDR3 has 17 amino acids. V dropped 6 bases and J dropped 0; count of bases not matched to a gene: 16. Here the CDR3 DNA reads TGCAGTGCGCTTAAGGGGGGGGCTAGCGGGCTCTCCTACGAGCAGTACTTC. As protein: CSALKGGASGLSYEQYF.

For the CDR3, the DNA is TGCGCCAGCAGCACGGGACTAGCGGGAGGGCCCGGAGATACGCAGTATTTT. This translates into CASSTGLAGGPGDTQYF. The genes are TRBV5-1 and TRBJ2-3; 16 nucleotides match TRBD2. Germline V gene sequence: CDR1 SGHRS, CDR2 YFSETQ. J was trimmed by 5 bases and V by 4 bases; bases with no gene match: 7. The CDR3 runs 17 residues.

This clonotype was counted ten times or more. The CDR3 DNA reads as TGTGCCAGCAGTCCCCGGGGGCAGGGTCCCAATCAGCCCCAGCATTTT. Protein product: CASSPRGQGPNQPQHF. The chain joins TRBV12-3 or TRBV12-4 to TRBJ1-5, with D maybe TRBD1 (6 bases). This CDR3 has 16 amino acids. V dropped 5 bases and J dropped 3 bases, with 17 bases sitting between them.

This clonotype was detected many times. The gene calls are TRBV20-1 and TRBJ2-1, with D tentatively TRBD1 (5 bases). Germline V gives CDR1 DFQATT, CDR2 SNEGSKA (reference sequence). The CDR3 covers 15 residues. Trimming removed 0 bases at V and 7 bases at J, with 16 bases between. CDR3 sequence reads: CSARDWGRVGNEQFF. The CDR3 coding sequence is TGCAGTGCTAGAGATTGGGGCAGGGTGGGTAATGAGCAGTTCTTC.

This clonotype showed up many times. The V gene is TRBV5-1, the J gene TRBJ2-1, with D possibly being TRBD2 (5 bases). Between the trimmed V and J ends, which lost 5 bases and 10 bases, there was a span of 16 bases. Germline CDR1 and CDR2: SGHRS and YFSETQ. The CDR3 sequence is 13 residues long. CDR3 protein: CASSGSEVNEQFF. CDR3 bases: TGCGCCAGCAGTGGTAGCGAGGTGAACGAGCAGTTCTTC.

This chain uses TRBV6-1 with TRBJ1-5; 7 nucleotides agree with TRBD1. The trim removed 3 bases at V and 4 bases at J, leaving 15 bases unmatched. Per the germline V gene, CDR1 is MNHNS and CDR2 is SASEGT. This CDR3 comprises 18 residues. CDR3 DNA: TGTGCCAGCAGTGACCAGACAGGGCTCCTTTCTAAAAATCAGCCCCAGCATTTT. It specifies CASSDQTGLLSKNQPQHF.

This clonotype was counted only a few times. The chain combines TRBV12-3 or TRBV12-4 with TRBJ2-2; no reliable D call. The CDR3 has 14 residues. The V gene lost 1 base and the J gene lost 4 bases, with 7 bases spanning the gap. CDR3 loop: CASSLGQFTGELFF. The DNA of the CDR3 is TGTGCCAGCAGTTTAGGACAATTCACCGGGGAGCTGTTTTTT.

V usage is TRBV12-3 or TRBV12-4 and J usage is TRBJ1-6, with TRBD1 as a possible D gene (5 bases). V was clipped by 4 bases and J by 14 bases, with 15 bases between them. CDR3 length: 13 residues. CDR3 protein: CASSSRDAITLHF. The CDR3, as DNA: TGTGCCAGCAGTTCCCGGGACGCCATTACCCTCCACTTT.

This clonotype came up many times. The J gene is TRBJ2-7, the V gene TRBV20-1; possibly TRBD1 for D (6 bases). Deletions cut 6 bases from V and 0 bases from J, with 18 bases between. Germline CDR1 is DFQATT and CDR2 is SNEGSKA (reference sequence). This CDR3 comprises 15 residues. DNA for the CDR3: TGCAGTGCCCATCCAGGGGCAAGCGGCTCCTACGAGCAGTACTTC. Translation: CSAHPGASGSYEQYF.

This clonotype showed up just a few times. The genes are TRBV25-1 and TRBJ1-2, with D hard to call. Trimming pared 2 bases from V and 4 bases from J, leaving 8 bases between. Germline assignment: CDR1 MGHDK and CDR2 SYGVNS. This CDR3 contains 13 residues. Here the CDR3 reads CASSETGFYGYTF. In DNA, the CDR3 is TGTGCCAGCAGTGAAACCGGGTTCTATGGCTACACCTTC.

The chain is built from TRBV5-1 and TRBJ2-7; tentatively, D is TRBD2 (5 bases). The germline V and J ends were trimmed by 1 base and 5 bases, with 13 bases remaining between them. Germline V gene sequence: CDR1 SGHRS, CDR2 YFSETQ. This CDR3 contains 14 residues. The CDR3 protein is CASSLSLANHEQYF. Written as DNA, the CDR3 is TGCGCCAGCAGCTTGTCCCTAGCAAACCACGAGCAGTACTTC. Complete variable domain (other parts from reference TRBV5-1 and TRBJ2-7): KAGVTQTPRYLIKTRGQQVTLSCSPISGHRSVSWYQQTPGQGLQFLFEYFSETQRNKGNFPGRFSGRQFSNSRSEMNVSTLELGDSALYLCASSLSLANHEQYFGPGTRLTVT.

This chain links TRBV20-1 with TRBJ1-1, with 9 bases identical to TRBD1. The CDR3 sequence is 14 residues long. Germline-derived CDR1 and CDR2 are DFQATT and SNEGSKA (reference sequence). The CDR3 loop is CTPQGAVSYTEAFF. The CDR3, as DNA: TGCACACCACAGGGGGCGGTTTCTTACACTGAAGCTTTCTTT.